A selection of T cell receptor beta chains follows, all from one sample in a study of radiotherapy plus CTLA-4 blockade in lung cancer. Assay: immunoSEQ multiplex PCR; the TCRdb copy retains only in-frame clones and omits some. Here the sample spans more than 55,000 clones, about three quarters being singletons. The starting material was peripheral blood, obtained from a patient treated with radiotherapy plus ipilimumab. The receptors were gathered from a human donor with non-small cell lung cancer who had a partial response to radiotherapy plus ipilimumab. Each CDR3 is given with its conserved first and last residue. D genes are given only for firm matches. Clone size is shown for a subset of rows, as once, few, many or a class of expanded clone.

length,D,size,J,V,CDR3,DNA
15,TRBD2,.,TRBJ2-5,TRBV19,CASSIPSGGLQTQYF,TGTGCCAGTAGTATTCCAAGCGGGGGGCTTCAGACCCAGTACTTC
13,.,.,TRBJ2-5,TRBV7-3,CASSSHPTGTQYF,TGTGCCAGCAGCTCGCATCCCACCGGGACCCAGTACTTC
15,.,.,TRBJ2-1,TRBV29-1,CSVVVGGSSYNEQFF,TGCAGCGTTGTAGTGGGGGGAAGCTCCTACAATGAGCAGTTCTTC
15,.,.,TRBJ1-5,TRBV27,CASSARGFGNQPQHF,TGTGCCAGCAGTGCCAGGGGATTCGGCAATCAGCCCCAGCATTTT
16,.,.,TRBJ2-7,TRBV11-2,CASSLEAPEVYYEQYF,TGTGCCAGCAGCTTAGAAGCACCTGAAGTTTACTACGAGCAGTACTTC
15,.,.,TRBJ2-5,TRBV7-9,CASSLDRWGEETQYF,TGTGCCAGCAGCTTAGATAGGTGGGGGGAAGAGACCCAGTACTTC
15,TRBD1,.,TRBJ1-5,TRBV18,CASSQDRDRDQPQHF,TGTGCCAGCTCACAGGACAGGGACAGAGATCAGCCCCAGCATTTT
12,.,.,TRBJ2-7,TRBV29-1,CSVSGGSYEQYF,TGCAGCGTTTCCGGGGGTTCCTACGAGCAGTACTTC
13,.,.,TRBJ2-7,TRBV7-2,CASRGLGSYEQYF,TGTGCCAGCAGAGGACTTGGCTCCTACGAGCAGTACTTC
16,.,.,TRBJ2-2,TRBV5-6,CASTRGAGELTGELFF,TGTGCCAGCACGCGTGGGGCAGGAGAACTCACCGGGGAGCTGTTTTTT
13,.,few,TRBJ2-7,TRBV5-6,CASSFGGSYEQYF,TGTGCCAGCAGCTTTGGGGGGTCCTACGAGCAGTACTTC
13,.,once,TRBJ2-3,TRBV2,CASRTTGTDTQYF,TGTGCCAGCAGGACAACAGGGACAGATACGCAGTATTTT
13,.,few,TRBJ2-7,TRBV5-6,CASSLPPRNEQYF,TGTGCCAGCAGCTTGCCGCCCAGGAACGAGCAGTACTTC
15,TRBD1,.,TRBJ2-2,TRBV5-5,CASSLGDRVAGELFF,TGTGCCAGCAGCTTGGGTGACAGGGTTGCCGGGGAGCTGTTTTTT
15,.,.,TRBJ2-3,TRBV4-3,CASSQGQQATDTQYF,TGCGCCAGCAGCCAAGGTCAACAGGCAACAGATACGCAGTATTTT
16,.,.,TRBJ1-6,TRBV6-4,CASSEQGGVGRSPLHF,TGTGCCAGCAGTGAGCAGGGTGGGGTGGGGCGGTCACCCCTCCACTTT
15,TRBD1,few,TRBJ2-7,TRBV5-4,CASSRQGATSYEQYF,TGTGCCAGCAGCCGACAGGGGGCGACTTCCTACGAGCAGTACTTC
15,.,.,TRBJ1-2,TRBV4-2,CASSQAKEGSYGYTF,TGTGCCAGCAGCCAAGCTAAGGAGGGCTCCTATGGCTACACCTTC
16,.,once,TRBJ2-7,TRBV7-3,CASSLIGAGASYEQYF,TGTGCCAGCAGCTTAATAGGGGCAGGGGCCTCCTACGAGCAGTACTTC
14,.,.,TRBJ1-5,TRBV27,CASSSYFSNQPQHF,TGTGCCAGCAGTTCCTATTTTAGCAATCAGCCCCAGCATTTT
14,.,.,TRBJ1-4,TRBV6-1,CASRIDRFFEKLFF,TGTGCCAGCAGGATAGACAGGTTTTTCGAAAAACTGTTTTTT
13,TRBD1,.,TRBJ1-1,TRBV6-5,CASRGTGRTEAFF,TGTGCCAGCAGGGGGACAGGGAGGACTGAAGCTTTCTTT
15,.,.,TRBJ1-4,TRBV5-4,CASSVQTGSEEKLFF,TGTGCCAGCAGCGTCCAAACAGGGTCCGAGGAAAAACTGTTTTTT
19,TRBD1,.,TRBJ1-5,TRBV27,CASSSVQGAARGLDQPQHF,TGTGCCAGCAGTTCCGTACAGGGGGCTGCGCGGGGGCTGGATCAGCCCCAGCATTTT
11,.,few,TRBJ2-3,TRBV30,CAWISGDTQYF,TGTGCCTGGATTTCCGGGGATACGCAGTATTTT
15,.,.,TRBJ2-3,TRBV6-5,CASSQEGASTDTQYF,TGTGCCAGCAGTCAGGAGGGGGCTAGCACAGATACGCAGTATTTT
14,TRBD1,once,TRBJ1-2,TRBV6-5,CASSFVGQEYGYTF,TGTGCCAGCTCCTTCGTGGGACAGGAGTATGGCTACACCTTC
15,.,.,TRBJ1-1,TRBV11-2,CASSLGVQGRAEAFF,TGTGCCAGCAGCTTAGGGGTTCAGGGGAGGGCTGAAGCTTTCTTT
14,.,.,TRBJ1-5,TRBV19,CASSDYYSNQPQHF,TGTGCCAGTAGCGATTACTATAGCAATCAGCCCCAGCATTTT
11,.,.,TRBJ2-3,TRBV10-2,CASSRQNTQYF,TGCGCCAGCAGCCGACAAAATACGCAGTATTTT
17,.,.,TRBJ2-1,TRBV29-1,CSVEALSGRTAYNEQFF,TGCAGCGTTGAAGCGCTCTCGGGGAGAACTGCCTACAATGAGCAGTTCTTC
17,TRBD2,few,TRBJ2-7,TRBV4-1,CASSRTSGGQSSYEQYF,TGCGCCAGCAGTCGGACTAGCGGGGGCCAAAGCTCCTACGAGCAGTACTTC
15,.,once,TRBJ1-1,TRBV15,CATSSNLGGITEAFF,TGTGCCACCAGCTCGAACCTCGGGGGGATCACTGAAGCTTTCTTT
16,TRBD2,few,TRBJ2-4,TRBV27,CASSSIAGGILNIQYF,TGTGCCAGCAGTTCCATAGCGGGGGGTATTCTAAACATTCAGTACTTC
13,TRBD1,.,TRBJ1-1,TRBV28,CASSSSQGAVAFF,TGTGCCAGCAGTTCCTCACAGGGGGCAGTAGCTTTCTTT
13,.,.,TRBJ2-1,TRBV2,CASSEEWEDSKFF,TGTGCCAGCAGTGAAGAATGGGAAGACAGCAAGTTCTTC
16,TRBD1,.,TRBJ1-1,TRBV11-2,CASSLGPTGGITEAFF,TGTGCCAGCAGCTTAGGCCCGACAGGGGGCATCACTGAAGCTTTCTTT
14,TRBD2,.,TRBJ2-1,TRBV19,CASSIAGGLNEQFF,TGTGCCAGTAGTATAGCGGGGGGGCTCAATGAGCAGTTCTTC
15,.,.,TRBJ2-6,TRBV14,CASSHQNSGANVLTF,TGTGCCAGCAGCCATCAGAACTCTGGGGCCAACGTCCTGACTTTC
15,TRBD2,.,TRBJ2-1,TRBV7-2,CASSSGTSGINEQFF,TGTGCCAGCAGCTCCGGGACTAGCGGGATCAATGAGCAGTTCTTC
14,TRBD2,.,TRBJ2-3,TRBV5-1,CASRYSGGVDTQYF,TGCGCCAGCAGGTATAGCGGGGGCGTAGATACGCAGTATTTT
12,.,.,TRBJ1-2,TRBV19,CASRLLGAGYTF,TGTGCCAGTAGACTCCTGGGAGCAGGCTACACCTTC
15,TRBD1,.,TRBJ2-7,TRBV6-1,CASSEWDRVGHEQYF,TGTGCCAGCAGTGAATGGGACAGGGTGGGGCACGAGCAGTACTTC
14,.,many,TRBJ2-5,TRBV6-1,CASSDLRRAETQYF,TGTGCCAGCAGTGATCTGAGGAGAGCAGAGACCCAGTACTTC
17,TRBD1,.,TRBJ1-2,TRBV5-1,CASSLAIAPPGGRGYTF,TGCGCCAGCAGCTTGGCCATTGCCCCTCCAGGGGGAAGAGGCTACACCTTC
15,TRBD1,.,TRBJ2-2,TRBV7-9,CASSPARQGAGELFF,TGTGCCAGCAGCCCAGCCCGGCAGGGGGCCGGGGAGCTGTTTTTT
15,TRBD1,.,TRBJ2-7,TRBV9,CASSSSGTGGYEQYF,TGTGCCAGCAGCTCCTCCGGGACAGGCGGGTACGAGCAGTACTTC
15,.,.,TRBJ1-2,TRBV7-9,CASSTDLGEDYGYTF,TGTGCCAGCAGCACAGACCTGGGAGAGGACTATGGCTACACCTTC
15,TRBD1,.,TRBJ1-2,TRBV7-3,CASSLGAGQNYGYTF,TGTGCCAGCAGCTTAGGGGCGGGACAGAACTATGGCTACACCTTC
13,.,.,TRBJ2-7,TRBV15,CATSRDQGYEQYF,TGTGCCACCAGCAGAGATCAGGGTTACGAGCAGTACTTC
18,TRBD2,.,TRBJ2-1,TRBV4-3,CASSQEGVGRGVYNEQFF,TGCGCCAGCAGCCAAGAAGGGGTCGGGCGGGGGGTCTACAATGAGCAGTTCTTC
15,TRBD1,.,TRBJ2-5,TRBV11-2,CASSLAGTGGQTQYF,TGTGCCAGCAGCTTAGCGGGGACAGGGGGCCAGACCCAGTACTTC
16,TRBD1,.,TRBJ1-6,TRBV28,CASKKQGARGNSPLHF,TGTGCCAGCAAAAAACAGGGGGCGCGTGGTAATTCACCCCTCCACTTT
14,.,.,TRBJ2-7,TRBV7-2,CASSLGPGSYEQYF,TGTGCCAGCAGCTTAGGTCCAGGGTCCTACGAGCAGTACTTC